The TCR beta chain described here comes from a study of shared clonotypes between healthy human individuals. Germline V lookup: CDR1 SEHNR, CDR2 FQNEAQ (reference sequence). With V trimmed by 5 bases and J by 10 bases, 2 bases remained unmatched. CDR3 length: 11 amino acids. Measured with immunoSEQ multiplex PCR; TCRdb has only the in-frame clones, and not every one. Of about 480,000 clones listed, 75% to 80% are singletons. The chain carries TRBV7-9 and TRBJ2-1; TRBD1 aligns across 7 bases. Source material: PBMCs. This TCR was sampled from a woman in her thirties or forties in good health. Some clones in this sample may be carry-over from other donors' samples. The CDR3 region has the DNA TGTGCCAGCAGCCGAGGGGGCGAGCAGTTCTTC. This gives the protein CASSRGGEQFF.